This entry features one T cell receptor beta chain sequence. The antigen is unknown. This entry is derived from a study of Tregs in tolerant kidney transplant recipients. Study-wide points: Activated donor B cell expansion appeared to reveal the most relevant donor-specific TCRbeta repertoire.

The CDR3 loop spans 15 amino acids. Germline V gene data show CDR1 as MNHNY and CDR2 as SVGAGI (reference sequence). Trimming shortened V by 8 bases and J by 0 bases, and 14 bases separated the two germline ends. The protocol was immunoSEQ multiplex PCR, while the TCRdb copy is restricted to in-frame clones and leaves out a portion. The sample carries some 250,000 clones, 65% to 85% recorded once. The TCR sequence derives from a human donor in good health. Sequenced input: CD4+ T cells from blood. The V and J genes are TRBV6-6 and TRBJ2-1; D is possibly TRBD2 (5 bases). CDR3 loop: CASEGSRSSYNEQFF. CDR3 sequence (DNA): TGTGCCAGCGAGGGCAGCCGAAGCTCCTACAATGAGCAGTTCTTC.